Below are 24 T cell receptor beta chains sequenced from a single sample in a study of shared clonotypes between healthy human individuals. Only in-frame clones appear in the TCRdb table, and some are missing; sequencing was by immunoSEQ multiplex PCR. This sample carries about 450,000 clones, 70% to 80% of them seen once, and the ten largest clones take less than 15%. Sequenced: PBMCs. These receptor sequences come from a middle-aged woman in good health. Some clones in this sample may be carry-over from other donors' samples.

In this sample, this clone turned up once. The CDR3 spells CASRVSREQFF. CDR3 nucleotide sequence: TGTGCCAGCAGGGTCAGCCGGGAGCAGTTCTTC. The J gene is TRBJ2-1, the V gene TRBV2; no reliable D call. V lost 6 bases to trimming and J lost 10 bases, with 10 bases between them. The CDR3 is 11 amino acids. Looked up from germline, CDR1 is SNHLY and CDR2 is FYNNEI.

As for this clone: The sample has other DNA sequences that encode this CDR3 too. The chain uses TRBV6-1 and TRBJ2-1; 10 nucleotides agree with TRBD2. Germline assignment: CDR1 MNHNS and CDR2 SASEGT. J gave up 1 base and V 4 bases, and 1 base lay outside the gene matches. The CDR3 sequence is 15 residues long. The CDR3: CASSVLAGSYNEQFF. CDR3 bases: TGTGCCAGCAGTGTACTAGCGGGATCCTACAATGAGCAGTTCTTC.

With respect to this clone: This sequence may be a read error, since a much larger clone differs from it by one base. Other DNA sequences of this sample code for an identical CDR3. The gene calls are TRBV2 and TRBJ2-7; 10 nucleotides agree with TRBD1. This CDR3 contains 12 residues. The germline V gene has CDR1 SNHLY and CDR2 FYNNEI. Unmatched junction bases numbered 1, after V lost 8 bases and J lost 3 bases. The CDR3 bases are TGTGCCAGCCGGGACAGGGGCTACGAGCAGTACTTC. Translating gives CASRDRGYEQYF.

This clone appeared a single time. V usage is TRBV15 and J usage is TRBJ1-2; a weak D match, TRBD1 (5 bases). V was trimmed by 0 bases and J by 8 bases, leaving 7 bases between them. Germline lookup yields CDR1 LNHNV and CDR2 YYDKDF (reference sequence). This CDR3 region has 12 residues. The CDR3 DNA reads as TGTGCCACCAGCAGAGAGGGGGACGGCTACACCTTC. It yields the protein CATSREGDGYTF.

The chain links TRBV28 to TRBJ1-2; D is unresolved. Per germline, CDR1 MDHEN and CDR2 SYDVKM. Trimming removed 3 bases at V and 7 bases at J, with 9 bases between. The CDR3 extends over 12 amino acids. The CDR3 nucleotides are TGTGCCAGCAGTTTCGGCGTCCTTGGCTACACCTTC. Translation: CASSFGVLGYTF.

The chain is built from TRBV9 and TRBJ1-3, with D uncertain. With 6 bases removed from V and 0 bases from J, the gap between germline ends came to 16 bases. This CDR3 spans 16 amino acids. In germline, CDR1 is SGDLS, CDR2 YYNGEE. The DNA of the CDR3 is TGTGCCAGCATCCCCCTCCCCGGGCGCTCTGGAAACACCATATATTTT. Its protein product is CASIPLPGRSGNTIYF.

Only one count was recorded for this clone. The V call is TRBV7-8, the J call TRBJ2-3; tentatively, D is TRBD1 (5 bases). V gave up 1 base and J gave up 1 base, with 15 bases separating them. Germline-derived CDR1 and CDR2 are SGHVS and FQNEAQ. This CDR3 contains 17 residues. For the CDR3, the DNA is TGTGCCAGCAGCTTAGGTGTGAGCTCCAGGGGCACAGATACGCAGTATTTT. Its translation: CASSLGVSSRGTDTQYF.

Concerning this clone: A clone one base away is much larger, so this may be a read error. The chain combines TRBV11-2 with TRBJ2-7; 9 nucleotides align to TRBD2. The CDR3 is 15 residues long. CDR1 and CDR2 from the germline V gene are SGHAT and FQNNGV. Germline trimming cut 1 base from V and 4 bases from J; bases unmatched to any gene: 5. This chain's CDR3 is CASSLGGSGRYEQYF. The CDR3 nucleotides read TGTGCCAGCAGCTTAGGGGGTAGCGGGAGATACGAGCAGTACTTC. Together with reference TRBV11-2 and TRBJ2-7, the CDR3 gives the full variable domain: EAGVAQSPRYKIIEKRQSVAFWCNPISGHATLYWYQQILGQGPKLLIQFQNNGVVDDSQLPKDRFSAERLKGVDSTLKIQPAKLEDSAVYLCASSLGGSGRYEQYFGPGTRLTVT.

This clone was detected many times. The chain's CDR3 is CASSSAGAKETQYF. In DNA, the CDR3 is TGCGCCAGCAGCTCTGCGGGGGCGAAGGAGACCCAGTACTTC. V is TRBV5-1 and J is TRBJ2-5, with D perhaps matching TRBD2 (7 bases). Looked up from germline, CDR1 is SGHRS and CDR2 is YFSETQ. This CDR3 has 14 amino acids. Trimming shortened V by 3 bases and J by 5 bases, and 14 bases separated the two germline ends.

Worth noting for this clone: The same CDR3 is also encoded by other DNA sequences in this sample. The gene calls are TRBV6-5 and TRBJ1-5; D call uncertain. Trimming pared 0 bases from V and 2 bases from J, leaving 8 bases between. Germline CDR1 MNHEY, CDR2 SVGAGI. The CDR3 totals 15 residues. CDR3 sequence reads: CASSYSPGGNQPQHF. Written as DNA, the CDR3 is TGTGCCAGCAGTTACTCTCCTGGGGGCAATCAGCCCCAGCATTTT.

This clone has ten or more counts. CDR3 loop: CASSLLGTSVAFF. CDR3 DNA: TGTGCCAGCAGTTTATTAGGCACGTCAGTGGCTTTCTTT. The gene calls are TRBV28 and TRBJ1-1; D unresolved. Germline CDR1 reads MDHEN; CDR2 reads SYDVKM. CDR3 size: 13 residues. Trimming pared 1 base from V and 11 bases from J, leaving 14 bases between.

The chain has TRBV20-1 and TRBJ1-2; D not certain. The germline V and J ends were trimmed by 3 bases and 8 bases, with 10 bases remaining between them. The CDR3 runs to 11 residues. Germline V gives CDR1 DFQATT, CDR2 SNEGSKA (reference sequence). CDR3 sequence: CSARVGVGYTF. CDR3 DNA sequence: TGCAGTGCTAGGGTGGGAGTGGGCTACACCTTC.

This clone was observed a few times. V is TRBV2 and J is TRBJ1-4, with a weak D call TRBD1 (6 bases). Trimming took 5 bases from V and 3 from J, leaving 7 bases between them. The CDR3 is 13 amino acids. From germline, CDR1 is SNHLY and CDR2 FYNNEI. CDR3 nucleotides: TGTGCCAGCAGTCGGGGGCCTAATGAAAAACTGTTTTTT. Encoded protein: CASSRGPNEKLFF.

The chain is built from TRBV6-1 and TRBJ1-2, with 9 bases lining up with TRBD1. CDR1 is MNHNS and CDR2 is SASEGT in the germline V gene. V shed 6 bases, J shed 2 bases, and the junction held 1 base outside the gene matches. This CDR3 has 13 residues. The CDR3 region has the DNA TGTGCCAGCAGGGACAGGGGAAACTATGGCTACACCTTC. Translating it yields CASRDRGNYGYTF.

This clone turned up a few times. The chain joins TRBV5-1 to TRBJ2-7; D is undetermined. Trimming shortened V by 4 bases and J by 0 bases, and 11 bases separated the two germline ends. The CDR3 loop spans 14 amino acids. Germline V gives CDR1 SGHRS, CDR2 YFSETQ. The CDR3 DNA is TGCGCCAGCAGCCCGCCTTCATCCTCCTACGAGCAGTACTTC. Its protein is CASSPPSSSYEQYF.

The CDR3, as DNA: TGTGCCAGCAGCCTCCAGGACAGGGCGCCCTATGGCTACACCTTC. Its translation is CASSLQDRAPYGYTF. The chain is built from TRBV7-3 and TRBJ1-2; TRBD1 matches at 8 bases. Germline V gene lookup returns CDR1 SGHTA and CDR2 FQGTGA. V shed 5 bases, J shed 4 bases, and the junction held 9 bases outside the gene matches. The CDR3 has 15 amino acids.

The chain combines TRBV6-5 with TRBJ1-5; a weak D match, TRBD1 (5 bases). V lost 2 bases to trimming and J lost 0 bases, with 8 bases between them. Germline V gene data show CDR1 as MNHEY and CDR2 as SVGAGI. CDR3 length equals 15 residues. The CDR3 coding sequence is TGTGCCAGCAGTTACACAGGAGATAGCAATCAGCCCCAGCATTTT. Encoded protein: CASSYTGDSNQPQHF.

This clone was observed many times. The rearrangement joins TRBV9 to TRBJ2-1; 7 nucleotides align to TRBD1. Unmatched junction bases numbered 5, after V lost 4 bases and J lost 7 bases. This CDR3 is 13 amino acids long. CDR1 and CDR2 (germline): SGDLS, YYNGEE. Written as DNA, the CDR3 is TGTGCCAGCAGCCAGAGGGGGCGAAATGAGCAGTTCTTC. This translates into CASSQRGRNEQFF.

The J gene is TRBJ1-3, the V gene TRBV28; D may be TRBD1 (6 bases). The CDR3 has 15 amino acids. Germline V gene lookup returns CDR1 MDHEN and CDR2 SYDVKM. Deletions cut 7 bases from V and 2 bases from J, with 15 bases between. The DNA for the CDR3 is TGTGCCAGCACCCCGGGGGGGGGCCCTGGAAACACCATATATTTT. This gives the protein CASTPGGGPGNTIYF.

This chain uses TRBV6-5 with TRBJ2-7; the D gene is possibly TRBD1 (6 bases). From germline, CDR1 is MNHEY and CDR2 SVGAGI. Trimming cost V 2 bases and J 2 bases, with 13 bases left between them. This CDR3 has 15 residues. The CDR3 DNA sequence: TGTGCCAGCAGTTACCGGGACACGGCCACCTACGAGCAGTACTTC. It is translated as CASSYRDTATYEQYF.

V usage is TRBV28 and J usage is TRBJ1-1, with 7 bases matching TRBD1. This CDR3 is built from 14 residues. Germline CDR1 and CDR2: MDHEN and SYDVKM. J was trimmed by 5 bases and V by 6 bases; bases with no gene match: 9. The CDR3 DNA reads as TGTGCCAGCAGGAAATCAGGGGGGTGGACTGAAGCTTTCTTT. Its translation: CASRKSGGWTEAFF.

The rearrangement joins TRBV7-9 to TRBJ2-7; 8 bases line up with TRBD2. This CDR3 spans 19 amino acids. Per the germline V gene, CDR1 is SEHNR and CDR2 is FQNEAQ (reference sequence). V lost 4 bases, J lost 6 bases, and 23 bases stayed unmatched. The CDR3 DNA is TGTGCCAGCAGCTCCCCCGCCCATCCTACCCCGGGGCTAGCGGGCGAGCAGTACTTC. Amino acid sequence: CASSSPAHPTPGLAGEQYF.

The chain is built from TRBV14 and TRBJ1-1; 7 bases map to TRBD1. CDR1 SGHDN and CDR2 FVKESK come from the germline V gene. CDR3 length equals 14 residues. Trimming at V came to 4 bases and at J to 4 bases, leaving 6 bases not matched to a gene. CDR3: CASSRQGQGTEAFF. CDR3 DNA: TGTGCCAGCAGCCGACAGGGCCAAGGCACTGAAGCTTTCTTT.

The V call is TRBV18, the J call TRBJ1-2; 11 bases match TRBD1. The CDR3 sequence is 17 residues long. The germline gives CDR1 KGHSH, CDR2 LQKENI. The J segment lost 3 bases and the V segment lost 3 bases, leaving 9 bases of the junction unmatched. The CDR3 loop is CASSPRTGGEGDYGYTF. The CDR3 DNA reads TGTGCCAGCTCACCGAGGACAGGGGGCGAAGGAGACTATGGCTACACCTTC.